This T cell receptor (beta chain) was sequenced during a study of shared clonotypes between healthy human individuals (dated by TCRdb to the early 2020s). For context, the study as a whole: A few men and a couple of women, aged 18 to 49 years, made up the cohort. For each donor, CD4 naive and CD4 memory were each given three plates, CD8 naive was given two plates, and CD8 memory was given one plate. Per donor, leukapheresis produced somewhere between about 0.94 and 8.9 billion PBMCs. Blood TCR repertoires of five healthy adults were deeply sequenced to estimate repertoire size and the extent of clonotype sharing between individuals. To increase sequencing depth and limit assay-specific biases, different laboratories used diverse techniques to prepare libraries and sequence TCR repertoires. Results and caveats for the whole study, not just this receptor: Based on pairwise subsampling, the degree of clonotype sharing among donors was expected to be affected by sequencing depth. Sampling was limited to blood, and TCR repertoires in tissue likely differ from TCR repertoires in blood. Even with the large sequencing depth, rarefaction of the sorted-subset datasets indicated that sequencing was incomplete. Larger estimated clonotype richness was generally found for naive subsets than for memory subsets. Sharing across a few donors was observed for 5% to 6.5% of naive CD4, less than 4% of naive CD8, 2.3% of memory CD4, and about 0.38% of memory CD8 clonotypes. Higher generation probabilities were observed for clonotypes shared by all four sorted-subset donors than for non-shared clonotypes. The genetic and exposure-history diversity represented was limited by the small number of donors.

Using the deep immunoSEQ assay, multiplex PCR amplified TCR CDR3 regions from genomic DNA. Extracted genomic DNA from each cell subset was distributed evenly across all wells of several immunoSEQ 96-well plates, and each plate was treated as a replicate. For sorted subsets, 150 to 250 ng of genomic DNA, equivalent to tens of thousands of T cell genomes, went into each replicate PCR. Purified libraries were measured with a Qubit 3.0 fluorometer, size-checked on a Bioanalyzer 2100, and measured again with the KAPA Library Quantification kit. Every immunoSEQ 96-well plate was sequenced on a separate single-read 150-cycle Illumina NextSeq 550 flow cell. The study's processing was this. Because the immunoSEQ output held only junctional sequences and lacked quality scores, the filtering could not match the filtering applied to full-length reads. Sequences were annotated with PyIR, a Python wrapper for IgBLAST v1.9, and V/J genes and CDR3 were assigned using IMGT germline references. Reads were filtered out if the reads had weak V/J assignments (E-value above 1e-6), no CDR3, stop codons, out-of-frame junctions, or ambiguous translated residues. V3J clonotypes were defined as sequences sharing an identical inferred V gene, J gene, and CDR3 amino acid sequence. To compute the percentage overlap between repertoires, the number of shared unique clonotypes was divided by the size of the smaller repertoire. Repertoire richness was assessed with RTK rarefaction, the Chao1 estimator, and Recon v2.1 estimates of unobserved clonotypes. Generation probabilities for all TCRbeta clonotypes obtained by the gDNA method from several donors were computed using OLGA. Entries here come from immuneACCESS through TCRdb and include only in-frame sequences with V and J called. Some clones fail to appear in such tables; in the studies checked, an unresolved V gene covers under half of the shortfall, and the cause of the remainder is unknown. That table furnishes V, J and clone size, whereas the DNA furnished D and trimming. The sample table contains approximately 940,000 clones; only one count was recorded for about 80% of them. Jointly, the top ten make up around 1.5% of the sample.

Donors were healthy HIV-negative adults with no recently reported acute infections or vaccinations. Only Caucasian adults living in Nashville, Tennessee, USA were represented among the donors. CD4+ T cells were enriched by magnetic negative selection; naive cells were then positively selected on CD45RA, and the negative fraction formed the memory subset. Blood was collected by leukapheresis, and PBMCs were isolated by Ficoll-Histopaque density gradient centrifugation and then cryopreserved in liquid nitrogen vapor phase. Analytical flow cytometry was used to check the purity and quantity of every magnetically sorted T cell population. From each sorted fraction, genomic DNA was isolated and quantified by UV absorbance on a Nanodrop 2000c. Details on this clone: Its target antigen remains unknown. Nothing much larger sits one base from this clone, and base qualities are not available.

V lost 6 bases and J lost 2 bases; the stretch between them is 16 bases long. The CDR3 runs 15 residues from the cysteine to the phenylalanine. Of all the DNA, just the CDR3 is kept, 45 bases in frame from base 1. CDR1 and CDR2 were assigned from the germline V gene as SGHDN and FVKESK. Recombination connected TRBV14 to TRBJ1-2; no D segment can be confidently identified. Source material: memory CD4+ T cells sorted from blood. Interpreted using the paper, the cell subset or site label stands for: CD45RA-negative fraction. The receptor was derived from a man in his late teens or twenties in good health. The CDR3 sequence is CASRPFMTVNYGYTF. The DNA sequence is TGTGCCAGCAGGCCTTTTATGACGGTGAACTATGGCTACACCTTC.